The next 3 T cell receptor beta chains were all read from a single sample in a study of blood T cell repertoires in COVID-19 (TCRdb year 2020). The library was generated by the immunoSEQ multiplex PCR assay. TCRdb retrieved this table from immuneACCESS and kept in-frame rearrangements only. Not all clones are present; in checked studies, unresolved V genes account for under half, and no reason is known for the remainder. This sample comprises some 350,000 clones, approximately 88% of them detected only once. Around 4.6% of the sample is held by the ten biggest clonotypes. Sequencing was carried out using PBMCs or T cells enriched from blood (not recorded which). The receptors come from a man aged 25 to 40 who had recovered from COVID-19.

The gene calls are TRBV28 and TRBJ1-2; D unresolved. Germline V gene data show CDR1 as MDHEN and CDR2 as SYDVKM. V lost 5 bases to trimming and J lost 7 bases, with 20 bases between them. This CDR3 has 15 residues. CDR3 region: CASSPTGEGWRGYTF. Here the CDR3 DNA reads TGTGCCAGCAGTCCCACCGGGGAGGGCTGGCGTGGCTACACCTTC.

DNA for the CDR3: TGTGCCAGCTCACCCCAGGGAATTTTCACTGAAGCTTTCTTT. Translated, it gives CASSPQGIFTEAFF. This rearrangement joins TRBV18 to TRBJ1-1; D is possibly TRBD1 (5 bases). Germline V gives CDR1 KGHSH, CDR2 LQKENI. Trimming removed 3 bases from V and 4 bases from J, with 12 bases in between. There are 14 residues in the CDR3.

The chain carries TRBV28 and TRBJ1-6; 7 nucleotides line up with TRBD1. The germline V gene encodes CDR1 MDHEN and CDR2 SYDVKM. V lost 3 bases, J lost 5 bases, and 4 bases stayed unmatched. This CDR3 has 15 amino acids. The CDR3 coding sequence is TGTGCCAGCAGTTTGAGGGGGCATGATAATTCACCCCTCCACTTT. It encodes CASSLRGHDNSPLHF.